This TCR beta chain emerged from a study of CD8+ T cells in alopecia areata. About the study: A regimen of oral tofacitinib, 5 to 10 mg twice daily, was given to treated patients. Findings and caveats of the study: Both scalp clonality and the expanded CD8+ clones among the top 100 showed a significant decrease with tofacitinib.

Extracted RNA was reverse transcribed, and the resulting cDNA served as sequencing template. Sequenced by immunoSEQ multiplex PCR; TCRdb stores in-frame clones only, minus some. The table lists around 190,000 clones, 55% to 70% of them singletons, with less than 0.8% in the top ten. The ends lost 7 bases at V and 1 base at J; junction bases unmatched: 4. The V gene's germline CDR1 is SGHRS and CDR2 YFSETQ. The CDR3 length is 14 residues. Stated treatment: oral pan-JAK inhibitor, 5-10 mg twice daily. The study team obtained lesional scalp punch biopsies and peripheral blood from alopecia areata patients. About this clone itself: The antigen remains unidentified.

Sequenced here: CD4+ T cells sorted from blood, sampled at week 4, from a patient treated with tofacitinib. The chain joins TRBV5-1 to TRBJ2-1; 8 bases fit TRBD2. The clonotype comes from a human donor with alopecia areata. DNA for the CDR3: TGCGCCAGCCAGCGGGAGTGGTCCTACAATGAGCAGTTCTTC. The encoded protein is CASQREWSYNEQFF.